This T cell receptor beta chain was captured by sequencing in a study of cytomegalovirus exposure and HLA in healthy donors. V trimming: 4 bases; J trimming: 3 bases; junction bases outside the gene matches: 7. This CDR3 has 17 residues. Germline V gene sequence: CDR1 SGHNT, CDR2 YYREEE (reference sequence). 13 Jbeta primers and 60 Vbeta primers were used for the PCR. Sequenced by immunoSEQ multiplex PCR; TCRdb stores in-frame clones only, minus some. The sample yields around 150,000 clones, approximately 61% seen once. The source is a human donor in good health. The chain links TRBV5-4 to TRBJ2-1; 13 positions match TRBD2. Sequences were obtained from PBMCs. Here the CDR3 reads CASSPRLAGGLYNEQFF. The CDR3 DNA reads TGTGCCAGCAGCCCCCGACTAGCGGGAGGACTCTACAATGAGCAGTTCTTC. The full variable domain, in which reference TRBV5-4 and TRBJ2-1 provide the parts outside the CDR3, is ETGVTQSPTHLIKTRGQQVTLRCSSQSGHNTVSWYQQALGQGPQFIFQYYREEENGRGNFPPRFSGLQFPNYSSELNVNALELDDSALYLCASSPRLAGGLYNEQFFGPGTRLTVL.